This passage covers 29 T cell receptor beta chains from one sample sequenced in a study of blood T cell repertoires in COVID-19. Only in-frame clones appear in the TCRdb table, and some are missing; sequencing was by immunoSEQ multiplex PCR. The table lists 110,000 or so clones, around 86% of them singletons. The sample was peripheral blood. All receptors derive from a woman aged 70 to 79 with acute or convalescent COVID-19.

The V gene is TRBV6-6, the J gene TRBJ2-4, with a tentative D call TRBD1 (6 bases). The CDR3 extends over 16 amino acids. Germline V CDR1 and CDR2: MNHNY, SVGAGI (reference sequence). V lost 10 bases to trimming and J lost 3 bases, with 22 bases between them. CDR3 residues: CATKGSRTANKNIQYF. CDR3 sequence (DNA): TGTGCCACAAAGGGTTCAAGGACAGCCAACAAAAACATTCAGTACTTC.

This clone was counted a few times. The genes are TRBV7-3 and TRBJ2-6, with D possibly being TRBD2 (5 bases). Trimming cost V 5 bases and J 4 bases, with 24 bases left between them. The CDR3 loop spans 19 amino acids. CDR1 is SGHTA, CDR2 FQGTGA, per germline. The CDR3 DNA reads TGTGCCAGCAGCCGTAAACCCCGGGATAGCGATGGAGGGGCCAACGTCCTGACTTTC. Protein product: CASSRKPRDSDGGANVLTF. The entire variable domain, with the rest obtained from reference TRBV7-3 and TRBJ2-6, is as follows: GAGVSQTPSNKVTEKGKYVELRCDPISGHTALYWYRQSLGQGPEFLIYFQGTGAADDSGLPNDRFFAVRPEGSVSTLKIQRTERGDSAVYLCASSRKPRDSDGGANVLTFGAGSRLTVL.

V usage is TRBV6-1 and J usage is TRBJ1-1; no reliable D call. V shed 2 bases and J shed 9 bases, with 7 bases lying between them. Germline-derived CDR1 and CDR2 are MNHNS and SASEGT. There are 11 residues in the CDR3. In nucleotides, the CDR3 is TGTGCCAGCAGTGAACTGGGCCAAGCTTTCTTT. Translating gives CASSELGQAFF.

This clone has a count of ten or more. This chain joins TRBV5-1 and TRBJ1-1; possibly TRBD1 for D (5 bases). Germline V lookup: CDR1 SGHRS, CDR2 YFSETQ. V was shortened by 1 base and J by 1 base, with 11 bases between the two germline ends. The CDR3 spans 15 residues. Written as DNA, the CDR3 is TGCGCCAGCAGCTTGCAGGGTTACGGGAACACTGAAGCTTTCTTT. Translated, it gives CASSLQGYGNTEAFF.

The chain carries TRBV11-2 and TRBJ2-2; 7 bases match TRBD1. V trimming: 1 base; J trimming: 6 bases; junction bases outside the gene matches: 5. The germline gives CDR1 SGHAT, CDR2 FQNNGV. The CDR3 extends over 15 amino acids. CDR3 coding DNA: TGTGCCAGCAGCTTAGTAGGGGGCGCCCCCGGGGAGCTGTTTTTT. Protein: CASSLVGGAPGELFF.

The chain is built from TRBV7-6 and TRBJ2-7, with 9 bases aligning to TRBD1. V dropped 2 bases and J dropped 6; count of bases not matched to a gene: 8. This CDR3 contains 15 residues. The germline V gene has CDR1 SGHVS and CDR2 FNYEAQ. The chain's CDR3 is CASSLQDRTGVEQYF. The DNA of the CDR3 is TGTGCCAGCAGCTTACAGGACAGGACAGGGGTCGAGCAGTACTTC.

This chain links TRBV7-6 with TRBJ1-2; D possibly corresponds to TRBD1 (5 bases). The CDR3 is 12 amino acids. Looked up from germline, CDR1 is SGHVS and CDR2 is FNYEAQ. The ends were cut back, 0 bases at V and 8 bases at J, with 7 bases in the middle. The CDR3 sequence is CASSLAQGGYTF. The CDR3 DNA sequence: TGTGCCAGCAGCTTAGCGCAGGGCGGCTACACCTTC.

V and J are TRBV28 and TRBJ2-7; D uncertain. The CDR3 is 13 amino acids. V lost 6 bases to trimming and J lost 5 bases, with 14 bases between them. Germline assignment: CDR1 MDHEN and CDR2 SYDVKM. CDR3 coding DNA: TGTGCCAGCAGAGTGCCTCTCCGGGACGAGCAGTACGTC. It specifies CASRVPLRDEQYV.

This clone has a single count. The CDR3: CASSGRTGLANEKLFF. The CDR3 nucleotides read TGTGCCAGTAGTGGAAGAACAGGGCTGGCTAATGAAAAACTGTTTTTT. This rearrangement joins TRBV19 to TRBJ1-4; D might be TRBD1 (6 bases). CDR3 length: 16 amino acids. Germline-derived CDR1 and CDR2 are LNHDA and SQIVND (reference sequence). Trimming left V 5 bases short and J 3 bases short, with 16 bases between. Looking up the rest from reference TRBV19 and TRBJ1-4 gives the full variable domain: DGGITQSPKYLFRKEGQNVTLSCEQNLNHDAMYWYRQDPGQGLRLIYYSQIVNDFQKGDIAEGYSVSREKKESFPLTVTSAQKNPTAFYLCASSGRTGLANEKLFFGSGTQLSVL.

This clone was observed a few times. The chain employs TRBV5-6 and TRBJ1-1; D is perhaps TRBD1 (5 bases). Trimming removed 4 bases at V and 5 bases at J, with 12 bases between. CDR3 length: 13 residues. Per the germline V gene, CDR1 is SGHDT and CDR2 is YYEEEE. CDR3 sequence: CASSTQDGTEAFF. The CDR3 DNA reads as TGTGCCAGCAGCACACAGGATGGAACTGAAGCTTTCTTT.

V is TRBV6-1 and J is TRBJ2-1, with TRBD1 matching over 10 bases. Germline V gives CDR1 MNHNS, CDR2 SASEGT. This CDR3 is 17 amino acids long. J gave up 3 bases and V 4 bases, and 9 bases lay outside the gene matches. The CDR3 protein is CASSGQGAEFYYNEQFF. For the CDR3, the DNA is TGTGCCAGCAGTGGACAGGGGGCCGAATTTTACTACAATGAGCAGTTCTTC.

The chain joins TRBV11-2 to TRBJ1-1; perhaps TRBD1 as D (5 bases). The length of the CDR3 is 13 residues. Germline CDR1 is SGHAT and CDR2 is FQNNGV. Trimming took 7 bases from V and 2 from J, leaving 11 bases between them. The chain's CDR3 is CASNLGGNTEAFF. CDR3 sequence (DNA): TGTGCCAGCAACCTGGGGGGAAACACTGAAGCTTTCTTT.

This clone came up a few times. This rearrangement joins TRBV18 to TRBJ2-5, with 9 bases that match TRBD2. The germline CDR1 and CDR2 sequences are KGHSH and LQKENI. Trimming removed 4 bases from V and 1 base from J; junction bases left unmatched: 1. CDR3 length: 14 residues. CDR3 loop: CASSRTSAQETQYF. Here the CDR3 DNA reads TGTGCCAGCTCACGGACTAGCGCCCAAGAGACCCAGTACTTC.

The rearrangement links TRBV19 to TRBJ1-6, with D uncertain. The CDR3 extends over 15 amino acids. Between the trimmed V and J ends, which lost 6 bases and 0 bases, there was a span of 9 bases. The germline gives CDR1 LNHDA, CDR2 SQIVND (reference sequence). The CDR3 bases are TGTGCCAGTAGGTTGGCGGACTCCTATAATTCACCCCTCCACTTT. This encodes CASRLADSYNSPLHF.

V and J are TRBV2 and TRBJ1-1, with D perhaps matching TRBD1 (6 bases). There are 18 residues in the CDR3. The V and J ends lost 2 bases and 8 bases respectively, with 27 bases between them. Per germline, CDR1 SNHLY and CDR2 FYNNEI. As DNA, the CDR3 is TGTGCCAGCAGTGAAAGTCTGGTCGGTAGACAGGAGGAAACGGAAGCTTTCTTT. Amino acids: CASSESLVGRQEETEAFF.

The J gene is TRBJ2-1, the V gene TRBV6-4, with TRBD2 identical over 11 bases. Trimming at V came to 6 bases and at J to 4 bases, leaving 5 bases not matched to a gene. The CDR3 runs 15 residues. Germline V gene lookup returns CDR1 MRHNA and CDR2 SNTAGT. The CDR3 here is CASSGLAGEYNEQFF. The CDR3 DNA reads as TGTGCCAGCAGCGGACTAGCGGGCGAGTACAATGAGCAGTTCTTC.

This rearrangement joins TRBV6-5 to TRBJ1-2; 10 positions match TRBD1. CDR3 size: 14 residues. CDR1 MNHEY and CDR2 SVGAGI come from the germline V gene. J gave up 4 bases and V 6 bases, and 5 bases lay outside the gene matches. The CDR3 DNA sequence: TGTGCCAGCAGGGGACAGGGGCTTGTCTATGGCTACACCTTC. Translating gives CASRGQGLVYGYTF.

The V gene is TRBV3-1 (or the pseudogene TRBV3-2), the J gene TRBJ1-4; no reliable D call. Germline V CDR1 and CDR2: LGHDT, YNNKEL (reference sequence). This CDR3 has 12 residues. Trimming stripped 4 bases from V and 8 bases from J, with 8 bases between. In DNA, the CDR3 is TGTGCCAGCAGCCCCCTCGGGGAAAAACTGTTTTTT. This encodes CASSPLGEKLFF.

J is TRBJ1-1 and V is TRBV5-4, with D hard to call. V was clipped by 0 bases and J by 7 bases, with 10 bases between them. CDR1 and CDR2 from the germline V gene are SGHNT and YYREEE (reference sequence). CDR3 length equals 13 residues. The CDR3 DNA reads TGTGCCAGCAGCTTGGATCGACGGAGTGAAGCTTTCTTT. This gives the protein CASSLDRRSEAFF.

The chain couples TRBV12-3 or TRBV12-4 to TRBJ1-2; 8 nucleotides match TRBD1. The junction had 2 bases not matched to a gene; V was cut back by 6 bases and J by 2 bases. The CDR3 covers 13 residues. In DNA, the CDR3 is TGTGCCAGCAGCCGACAGGGGAACTATGGCTACACCTTC. This sequence encodes CASSRQGNYGYTF.

V and J are TRBV19 and TRBJ1-1, with D perhaps matching TRBD1 (6 bases). Germline lookup yields CDR1 LNHDA and CDR2 SQIVND (reference sequence). V was clipped by 9 bases and J by 7 bases, with 21 bases between them. CDR3 size: 14 residues. The CDR3 DNA is TGTGCCAGCGCTTTTTGGGGAACAGGGAGTGAAGCTTTCTTT. It encodes CASAFWGTGSEAFF. Full variable domain (rest looked up from reference TRBV19 and TRBJ1-1): DGGITQSPKYLFRKEGQNVTLSCEQNLNHDAMYWYRQDPGQGLRLIYYSQIVNDFQKGDIAEGYSVSREKKESFPLTVTSAQKNPTAFYLCASAFWGTGSEAFFGQGTRLTVV.

The J gene is TRBJ1-1, the V gene TRBV6-5; D possibly corresponds to TRBD1 (6 bases). V shed 2 bases and J shed 7 bases, with 8 bases lying between them. The CDR3 loop spans 12 amino acids. The V gene's germline CDR1 is MNHEY and CDR2 SVGAGI. CDR3 DNA: TGTGCCAGCAGTTACCCCAGGGGTGAAGCTTTCTTT. The encoded protein is CASSYPRGEAFF.

The rearrangement uses TRBV7-3 and TRBJ2-3; D may be TRBD2 (6 bases). V shed 5 bases and J shed 6 bases, with 18 bases lying between them. The germline gives CDR1 SGHTA, CDR2 FQGTGA. CDR3 size: 15 residues. The CDR3 spells CASSPTGSVRDTQYF. The CDR3, as DNA: TGTGCCAGCAGCCCGACCGGGAGCGTAAGGGATACGCAGTATTTT.

V gene TRBV11-2 combines with J gene TRBJ2-1, with TRBD1 matching over 8 bases. V shed 5 bases and J 1 base; nucleotides not matched to a gene: 4. CDR1 and CDR2 from the germline V gene are SGHAT and FQNNGV. The CDR3 covers 15 residues. The CDR3 bases are TGTGCCAGCAGCGTTGGACAGGGATCCTACAATGAGCAGTTCTTC. It yields the protein CASSVGQGSYNEQFF. Filled out from reference TRBV11-2 and TRBJ2-1, the complete variable domain reads EAGVAQSPRYKIIEKRQSVAFWCNPISGHATLYWYQQILGQGPKLLIQFQNNGVVDDSQLPKDRFSAERLKGVDSTLKIQPAKLEDSAVYLCASSVGQGSYNEQFFGPGTRLTVL.

With regard to this clone: A junction end diverges from the germline sequence, so it may reflect a read error. V and J are TRBV28 and TRBJ1-6, with 7 positions matching TRBD1. Per germline, CDR1 MDHEN and CDR2 SYDVKM. The CDR3 contains 15 residues. The CDR3, as DNA: TGTGCCAGCAGTTTACTAGACAGGGATAAATCACCCCTCCACTTT. It encodes CASSLLDRDKSPLHF.

V and J are TRBV5-4 and TRBJ1-6; 7 bases map to TRBD1. The CDR3 contains 17 residues. V lost 4 bases to trimming and J lost 0 bases; unmatched junction nucleotides: 7. CDR1 and CDR2 (germline): SGHNT, YYREEE (reference sequence). Here the CDR3 DNA reads TGTGCCAGCAGCCGCGGACAGGACCGCTCCTATAATTCACCCCTCCACTTT. Translated, it gives CASSRGQDRSYNSPLHF. The full variable domain, completed using reference TRBV5-4 and TRBJ1-6, is ETGVTQSPTHLIKTRGQQVTLRCSSQSGHNTVSWYQQALGQGPQFIFQYYREEENGRGNFPPRFSGLQFPNYSSELNVNALELDDSALYLCASSRGQDRSYNSPLHFGNGTRLTVT.

V is TRBV5-1 and J is TRBJ2-7; possible D gene TRBD2, 6 bases. The germline gives CDR1 SGHRS, CDR2 YFSETQ. The CDR3 is 17 amino acids. Trimming removed 0 bases from V and 1 base from J, with 17 bases in between. The CDR3 region is CASSLEWGTGGSYEQYF. The CDR3 DNA reads as TGCGCCAGCAGCTTGGAGTGGGGGACTGGCGGATCCTACGAGCAGTACTTC.

The chain employs TRBV27 and TRBJ1-6; 9 nucleotides match TRBD1. The V gene's germline CDR1 is MNHEY and CDR2 SMNVEV (reference sequence). This CDR3 comprises 15 residues. Trimming removed 5 bases from V and 5 bases from J; junction bases left unmatched: 4. CDR3 DNA sequence: TGTGCCAGCAGTCCCGGGACAGGGAATAATTCACCCCTCCACTTT. Protein: CASSPGTGNNSPLHF.

With respect to this clone: This CDR3 is also generated by other DNA sequences in the sample. The chain carries TRBV6-5 and TRBJ1-2, with D tentatively TRBD1 (6 bases). V was cut by 6 bases and J by 4 bases, with 12 bases left in between. Germline V gene sequence: CDR1 MNHEY, CDR2 SVGAGI. This CDR3 has 13 amino acids. The CDR3 nucleotides are TGTGCCAGCAGGGATGACAGGCCCTATGGCTACACCTTC. Protein product: CASRDDRPYGYTF.